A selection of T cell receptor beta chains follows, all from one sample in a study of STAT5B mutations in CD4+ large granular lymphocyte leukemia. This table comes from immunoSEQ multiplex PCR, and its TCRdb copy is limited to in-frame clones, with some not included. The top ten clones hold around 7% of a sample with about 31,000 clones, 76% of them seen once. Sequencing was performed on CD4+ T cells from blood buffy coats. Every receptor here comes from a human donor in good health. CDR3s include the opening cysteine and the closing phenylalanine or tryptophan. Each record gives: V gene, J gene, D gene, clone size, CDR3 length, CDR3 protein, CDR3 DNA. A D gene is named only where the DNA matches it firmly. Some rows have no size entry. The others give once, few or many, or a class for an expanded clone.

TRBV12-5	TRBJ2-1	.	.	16	CASALADRSLYNEQFF	TGTGCTAGTGCCCTCGCTGACAGGTCGCTCTACAATGAGCAGTTCTTC
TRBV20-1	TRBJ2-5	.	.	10	CSAAQETQYF	TGCAGTGCTGCGCAAGAGACCCAGTACTTC
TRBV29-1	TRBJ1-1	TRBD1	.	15	CSVPPDRDVNTEAFF	TGCAGCGTCCCGCCGGACAGGGATGTGAACACTGAAGCTTTCTTT
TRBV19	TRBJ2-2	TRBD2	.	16	CASIPREREYTGELFF	TGTGCCAGTATCCCTCGGGAGCGGGAGTACACCGGGGAGCTGTTTTTT
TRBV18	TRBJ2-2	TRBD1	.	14	CASSPGQGNEELFF	TGTGCCAGCTCACCGGGACAGGGCAACGAGGAGCTGTTTTTT
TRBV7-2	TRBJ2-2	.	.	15	CASSFLGLASGELFF	TGTGCCAGCAGCTTCCTGGGTCTAGCCTCCGGGGAGCTGTTTTTT
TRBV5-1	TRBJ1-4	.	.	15	CASSAGPTTNEKLFF	TGCGCCAGCAGCGCGGGACCGACAACTAATGAAAAACTGTTTTTT
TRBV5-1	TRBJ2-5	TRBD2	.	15	CASSLVAGGPETQYF	TGCGCCAGCAGCTTGGTAGCGGGGGGGCCCGAGACCCAGTACTTC
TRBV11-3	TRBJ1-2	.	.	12	CASSSPRSGYTF	TGTGCCAGCAGCTCGCCCCGATCAGGCTACACCTTC
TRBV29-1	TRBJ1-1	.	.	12	CTTGLGYTEAFF	TGCACTACAGGGTTGGGTTACACTGAAGCTTTCTTT
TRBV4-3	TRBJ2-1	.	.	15	CASSRRQVPINEQFF	TGCGCCAGCAGCCGCAGACAGGTGCCGATCAATGAGCAGTTCTTC
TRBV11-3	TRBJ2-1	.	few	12	CASSPPLGEQFF	TGTGCCAGCAGCCCCCCGCTCGGTGAGCAGTTCTTC
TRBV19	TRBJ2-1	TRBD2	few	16	CASRGSTSGEYNEQFF	TGTGCCAGTCGGGGTTCGACTAGCGGGGAGTACAATGAGCAGTTCTTC
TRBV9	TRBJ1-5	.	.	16	CASSVDPHMEGQPQHF	TGTGCCAGCAGCGTAGATCCCCATATGGAAGGGCAGCCCCAGCATTTT
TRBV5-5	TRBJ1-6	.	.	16	CASSPIPDGGRSPLHF	TGTGCCAGCAGCCCGATTCCGGACGGAGGACGTTCACCCCTCCACTTT
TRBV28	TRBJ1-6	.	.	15	CASTTQGIYNSPLHF	TGTGCCAGCACCACGCAGGGGATCTATAATTCACCCCTCCACTTT
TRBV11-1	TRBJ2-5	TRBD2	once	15	CASGSLAGVGETQYF	TGTGCCAGCGGTTCACTAGCGGGAGTTGGTGAGACCCAGTACTTC
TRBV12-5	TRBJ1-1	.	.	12	CASGVDSLEAFF	TGTGCTAGTGGTGTGGACAGCCTTGAAGCTTTCTTT
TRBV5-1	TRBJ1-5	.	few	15	CASSLDPGSNQPQHF	TGCGCCAGCAGCTTGGACCCCGGGAGCAATCAGCCCCAGCATTTT
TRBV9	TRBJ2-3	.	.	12	CASSVFTDTQYF	TGTGCCAGCAGCGTTTTCACAGATACGCAGTATTTT
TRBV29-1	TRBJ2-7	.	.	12	CSAGHGGGEQYF	TGCAGCGCCGGACACGGAGGGGGAGAGCAGTACTTC
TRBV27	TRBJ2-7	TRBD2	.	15	CASSYYSGRNDEQYF	TGTGCCAGCAGTTACTACAGCGGGAGAAACGACGAGCAGTACTTC
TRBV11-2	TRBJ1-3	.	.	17	CASSLVLDSFSGNTIYF	TGTGCCAGCAGCTTAGTTCTCGACAGTTTCTCTGGAAACACCATATATTTT
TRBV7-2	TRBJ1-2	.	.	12	CASSLAGNGYTF	TGTGCCAGCAGCTTAGCGGGGAATGGCTACACCTTC
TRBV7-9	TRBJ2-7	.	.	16	CASSVGFGLMVYEQYF	TGTGCCAGCAGCGTGGGCTTCGGGTTAATGGTGTACGAGCAGTACTTC
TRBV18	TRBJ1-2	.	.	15	CASSPTGADHYGYTF	TGTGCCAGCTCACCAACGGGGGCGGATCACTATGGCTACACCTTC
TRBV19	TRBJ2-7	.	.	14	CASSATGYSYEQYF	TGTGCCAGTAGTGCGACAGGTTACTCCTACGAGCAGTACTTC
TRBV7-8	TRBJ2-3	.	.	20	CASSPLQSSQGLARGDTQYF	TGTGCCAGCAGCCCCCTCCAGTCGTCCCAGGGCCTAGCGCGTGGAGATACGCAGTATTTT
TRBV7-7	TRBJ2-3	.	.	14	CASSLFMSPDTQYF	TGTGCCAGCAGCTTATTTATGAGCCCAGATACGCAGTATTTT
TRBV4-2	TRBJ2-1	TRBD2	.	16	CASSLSSGGAFDEQFF	TGTGCCAGCAGCCTATCCAGCGGGGGGGCTTTTGATGAGCAGTTCTTC
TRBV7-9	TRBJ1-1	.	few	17	CASSPVAVARRGTEAFF	TGTGCCAGCAGCCCCGTGGCAGTGGCCCGGAGAGGCACTGAAGCTTTCTTT
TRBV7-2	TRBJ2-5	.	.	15	CASSLYASRQETQYF	TGTGCCAGCAGCTTATACGCTAGCCGCCAAGAGACCCAGTACTTC
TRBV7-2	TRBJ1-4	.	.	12	CASSFPNEKLFF	TGTGCCAGCAGCTTCCCTAATGAAAAACTGTTTTTT
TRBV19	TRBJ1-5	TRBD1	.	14	CASSINRGGQPQHF	TGTGCCAGTAGTATTAACAGGGGGGGTCAGCCCCAGCATTTT
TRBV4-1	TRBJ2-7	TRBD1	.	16	CASSQELAGGVWEQYF	TGCGCCAGCAGCCAAGAATTAGCAGGGGGCGTATGGGAGCAGTACTTC
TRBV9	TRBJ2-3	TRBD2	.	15	CASSRAGGRTDTQYF	TGTGCCAGCAGCCGAGCGGGGGGACGCACAGATACGCAGTATTTT
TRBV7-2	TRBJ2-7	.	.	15	CASSLRTSKEYEQYF	TGTGCCAGCAGCTTAAGGACTTCCAAAGAGTACGAGCAGTACTTC
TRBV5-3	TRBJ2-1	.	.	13	CARSLDFGIEQFF	TGTGCCAGAAGCTTGGATTTCGGGATTGAGCAGTTCTTC
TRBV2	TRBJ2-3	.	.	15	CASALGGPRRDTQYF	TGTGCCAGCGCCCTCGGGGGGCCCCGCAGGGATACGCAGTATTTT
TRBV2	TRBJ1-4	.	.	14	CASSVGQVNEKLFF	TGTGCCAGCAGTGTAGGGCAGGTGAATGAAAAACTGTTTTTT
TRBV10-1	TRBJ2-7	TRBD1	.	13	CASSDMTGGEQYF	TGCGCCAGCAGTGATATGACAGGGGGAGAGCAGTACTTC
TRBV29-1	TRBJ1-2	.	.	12	CSVGVADYGYTF	TGCAGCGTTGGGGTGGCAGACTATGGCTACACCTTC
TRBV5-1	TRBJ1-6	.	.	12	CASSLEGRPLHF	TGCGCCAGCAGCTTGGAAGGCAGACCCCTCCACTTT
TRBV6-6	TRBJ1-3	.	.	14	CATNPGGSGNTIYF	TGTGCCACCAACCCTGGGGGCTCTGGAAACACCATATATTTT
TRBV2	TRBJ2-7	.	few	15	CASTLRQVSSYEQYF	TGTGCCAGCACCCTACGACAGGTCAGCTCCTACGAGCAGTACTTC
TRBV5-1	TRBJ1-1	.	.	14	CASSLSPTNTEAFF	TGCGCCAGCAGCCTATCCCCCACGAACACTGAAGCTTTCTTT
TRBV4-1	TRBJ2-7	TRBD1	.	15	CASSRTGQGPNEQYF	TGCGCCAGCAGCCGGACGGGACAGGGCCCCAACGAGCAGTACTTC